A single sample is the source of the 12 T cell receptor beta chains below, sequenced in a study of T cells after yellow fever vaccination. Each CDR3 protein is one row after TCRdb ran MiXCR on the 5' RACE reads. This sample has a few hundred thousand distinct CDR3 sequences, with over 3.5% found just once. This specimen consisted of PBMCs, obtained 5 days after the yellow fever booster vaccination. The receptors stem from a man between 18 and 35 years old who received the YFV17D yellow fever vaccine.

This clonotype has at least ten counts. CDR3 DNA: TGCGCCAGCAGACAGGGAATAACAACTAATGAAAAACTGTTTTTT. Translating gives CASRQGITTNEKLFF. The chain has TRBV4-1 and TRBJ1-4; D perhaps matches TRBD1 (6 bases). V was pared by 6 bases and J by 0 bases, with 11 bases between. Germline values: CDR1 MGHRA, CDR2 YSYEKL. This CDR3 comprises 15 residues.

The table lists this clonotype with a few counts. This sequence joins TRBV3-1 and TRBJ1-2; D unclear. V shed 0 bases and J shed 8 bases, with 13 bases lying between them. The germline CDR1 and CDR2 sequences are LGHDT and YNNKEL (reference sequence). There are 14 residues in the CDR3. The CDR3 coding sequence is TGTGCCAGCAGCCAAGAACAAGGGAGAGAGGGCTACACCTTC. It yields the protein CASSQEQGREGYTF.

This clonotype was counted only a few times. Here the CDR3 DNA reads TGCAGTGCTAGATCTGGGTACACCGGGGAGCTGTTTTTT. It encodes CSARSGYTGELFF. The genes are TRBV20-1 and TRBJ2-2, with unresolved D. CDR1 and CDR2 (germline): DFQATT, SNEGSKA (reference sequence). With 2 bases removed from V and 3 bases from J, the gap between germline ends came to 7 bases. The CDR3 has 13 residues.

This clonotype was seen at least ten times. This chain uses TRBV12-3 or TRBV12-4 with TRBJ1-5, with D hard to call. V was trimmed by 2 bases and J by 0 bases, leaving 5 bases between them. This CDR3 is built from 14 residues. The CDR3 region has the DNA TGTGCCAGCAGTTTAAGGGTTAGCAATCAGCCCCAGCATTTT. This sequence encodes CASSLRVSNQPQHF.

This clonotype was recorded a few times. This chain links TRBV7-8 with TRBJ2-2; D is ambiguous. V was clipped by 5 bases and J by 6 bases, with 19 bases between them. In germline, CDR1 is SGHVS, CDR2 FQNEAQ. The CDR3 runs 16 residues. CDR3 nucleotides: TGTGCCAGCAGCCCAAGTCGACTTCCGATAGCCGGGGAGCTGTTTTTT. As protein: CASSPSRLPIAGELFF. Full variable domain (rest looked up from reference TRBV7-8 and TRBJ2-2): GAGVSQSPRYKVAKRGQDVALRCDPISGHVSLFWYQQALGQGPEFLTYFQNEAQLDKSGLPSDRFFAERPEGSVSTLKIQRTQQEDSAVYLCASSPSRLPIAGELFFGEGSRLTVL.

This chain links TRBV20-1 with TRBJ2-2; tentatively, D is TRBD1 (6 bases). Germline V CDR1 and CDR2: DFQATT, SNEGSKA (reference sequence). The CDR3 sequence is 15 residues long. Deletions cut 6 bases from V and 0 bases from J, with 14 bases between. The CDR3 DNA sequence: TGCAGTGCCAGGGGTACAATTGCGAACACCGGGGAGCTGTTTTTT. This sequence encodes CSARGTIANTGELFF.

Ten or more counts support this clonotype. V gene TRBV6-2 or TRBV6-3 combines with J gene TRBJ2-7; 9 bases align to TRBD1. The V and J ends lost 5 bases and 3 bases, in that order; junction bases with no gene match: 14. The germline V gene has CDR1 MNHEY and CDR2 SVGEGT. CDR3 length equals 17 residues. CDR3 sequence: CASSLKQGAHLYYEQYV. For the CDR3, the DNA is TGTGCCAGCAGTCTGAAACAGGGGGCTCACCTCTACTACGAGCAGTACGTC.

This clonotype was found many times. J is TRBJ2-1 and V is TRBV7-2; D unresolved. CDR1 and CDR2 from the germline V gene are SGHTA and FQGNSA. V lost 2 bases, J lost 9 bases, and 5 bases lay in between. This CDR3 is built from 11 residues. The CDR3 region has the DNA TGTGCCAGCAGCTTAACCGGTGAGCAGTTCTTC. Its translation: CASSLTGEQFF.

This sequence joins TRBV7-7 and TRBJ2-3; 8 nucleotides align to TRBD2. Germline assignment: CDR1 SSHAT and CDR2 FNYEAQ (reference sequence). V shed 2 bases and J 6 bases; nucleotides not matched to a gene: 10. The CDR3 is 16 amino acids. CDR3 loop: CASSLSAGGNLDTQYF. CDR3 in DNA: TGTGCCAGCAGCTTAAGTGCGGGGGGCAATTTGGATACGCAGTATTTT.

The rearrangement links TRBV5-5 to TRBJ2-2; the match to TRBD1 covers 7 bases. Germline V gene data show CDR1 as SGHKS and CDR2 as YYEKEE (reference sequence). V was clipped by 2 bases and J by 6 bases; unmatched bases: 13. The CDR3 totals 17 residues. The CDR3 loop is CASSFNSQTGRSGELFF. The CDR3, as DNA: TGTGCCAGCAGCTTCAATTCCCAGACAGGGCGGTCCGGGGAGCTGTTTTTT.

This clonotype showed up many times. The rearrangement joins TRBV20-1 to TRBJ2-3; D is unclear. CDR1 and CDR2 from the germline V gene are DFQATT and SNEGSKA (reference sequence). Trimming removed 4 bases at V and 2 bases at J, with 7 bases between. The CDR3 covers 12 residues. CDR3 coding DNA: TGCAGTGCTACGCCTAACACAGATACGCAGTATTTT. It is translated as CSATPNTDTQYF.

The genes are TRBV29-1 and TRBJ2-5; 8 bases line up with TRBD1. The ends lost 6 bases at V and 2 bases at J; junction bases unmatched: 8. CDR3 length equals 14 residues. Germline CDR1 reads SQVTM; CDR2 reads ANQGSEA. DNA for the CDR3: TGCAGCGTCGGGGACAGGTGGGCACAAGAGACCCAGTACTTC. It codes for CSVGDRWAQETQYF.